The TCR beta chain described here comes from a study of cytomegalovirus exposure and HLA in healthy donors. For this clone: No antigen is known for it.

The CDR3 consists of 15 residues. Germline V CDR1 and CDR2: SGHNT, YYREEE (reference sequence). The V and J ends lost 3 bases and 1 base, in that order; junction bases with no gene match: 3. It was with 60 Vbeta and 13 Jbeta primers that the PCR ran. Sequencing used immunoSEQ multiplex PCR; TCRdb keeps in-frame clones, though not all of them. Here the sample table reports more than 50,000 clones. The study's findings and limits: Available immune exposure information covered CMV serostatus only.

Input material: PBMCs. The sequence came from a man aged 45 to 65 in good health and CMV-seropositive. V is TRBV5-4 and J is TRBJ2-7, with 11 bases identical to TRBD2. The CDR3 is CASSSSGGKSYEQYF. CDR3 bases: TGTGCCAGCAGCTCTAGCGGGGGGAAGTCCTACGAGCAGTACTTC.